The source of this TCR beta chain is a study of blood T cells in healthy people across ages. This clonotype showed up many times. Its antigen is unidentified. The authors ran a second PCR of about 7 to 11 cycles using a sample-barcoded 5' primer and a J-beta primer mix. From the 5' RACE reads, TCRdb called clonotypes with MiXCR, one entry per CDR3 protein. This table has roughly 1.6 million distinct CDR3 sequences, about 35% appearing once. Study-wide results and limits: TCR beta diversity was tightly associated with the proportion of naive T cells.

The germline CDR1 and CDR2 sequences are SGHRS and YFSETQ. There are 14 residues in the CDR3. V was clipped by 0 bases and J by 5 bases, with 12 bases between them. This receptor was obtained from a woman in her twenties or thirties in good health. The rearrangement joins TRBV5-1 to TRBJ2-7; D is ambiguous. The sequencing input was blood. The DNA of the CDR3 is TGCGCCAGCAGCTTGGGTGGGCTTGTCCACGAGCAGTACTTC. Its translation is CASSLGGLVHEQYF. The full variable domain, in which reference TRBV5-1 and TRBJ2-7 provide the parts outside the CDR3, is KAGVTQTPRYLIKTRGQQVTLSCSPISGHRSVSWYQQTPGQGLQFLFEYFSETQRNKGNFPGRFSGRQFSNSRSEMNVSTLELGDSALYLCASSLGGLVHEQYFGPGTRLTVT.